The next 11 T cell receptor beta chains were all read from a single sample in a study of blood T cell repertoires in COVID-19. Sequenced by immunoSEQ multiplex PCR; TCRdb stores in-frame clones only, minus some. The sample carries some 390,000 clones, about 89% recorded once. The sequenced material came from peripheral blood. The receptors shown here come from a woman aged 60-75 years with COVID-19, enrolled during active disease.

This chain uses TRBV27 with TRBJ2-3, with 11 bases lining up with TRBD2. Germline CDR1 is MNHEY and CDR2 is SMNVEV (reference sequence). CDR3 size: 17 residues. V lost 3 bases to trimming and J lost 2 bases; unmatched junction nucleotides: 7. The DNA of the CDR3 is TGTGCCAGCAGTTTCAATACTAGCGGGGGTTACACAGATACGCAGTATTTT. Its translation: CASSFNTSGGYTDTQYF.

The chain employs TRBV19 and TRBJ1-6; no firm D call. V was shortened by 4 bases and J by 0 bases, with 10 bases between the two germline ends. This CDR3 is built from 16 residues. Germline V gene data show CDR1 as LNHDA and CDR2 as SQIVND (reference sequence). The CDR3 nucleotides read TGTGCCAGTAGTACGCGGGCGGACTCCTATAATTCACCCCTCCACTTT. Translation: CASSTRADSYNSPLHF.

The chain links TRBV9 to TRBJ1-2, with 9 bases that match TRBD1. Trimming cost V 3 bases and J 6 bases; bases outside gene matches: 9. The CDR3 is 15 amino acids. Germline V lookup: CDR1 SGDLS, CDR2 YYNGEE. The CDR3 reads CASSESRDRAHGYTF. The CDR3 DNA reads TGTGCCAGCAGCGAAAGCCGGGACAGGGCCCATGGCTACACCTTC.

The CDR3 reads CSASGPPSNYGYTF. As DNA, the CDR3 is TGCAGTGCTAGTGGGCCGCCCTCTAACTATGGCTACACCTTC. The chain combines TRBV20-1 with TRBJ1-2; no clear D. V lost 3 bases, J lost 0 bases, and 11 bases lay in between. CDR1 is DFQATT and CDR2 is SNEGSKA in the germline V gene (reference sequence). This CDR3 comprises 14 residues.

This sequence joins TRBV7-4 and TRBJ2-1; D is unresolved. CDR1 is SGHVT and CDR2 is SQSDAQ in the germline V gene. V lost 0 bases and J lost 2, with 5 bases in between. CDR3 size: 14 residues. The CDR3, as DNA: TGTGCCAGCAGCTTAGCTCAGACCTACAATGAGCAGTTCTTC. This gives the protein CASSLAQTYNEQFF. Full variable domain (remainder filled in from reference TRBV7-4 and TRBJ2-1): GAGVSQSPRYKVAKRGRDVALRCDSISGHVTLYWYRQTLGQGSEVLTYSQSDAQRDKSGRPSGRFSAERPERSVSTLKIQRTEQGDSAVYLCASSLAQTYNEQFFGPGTRLTVL.

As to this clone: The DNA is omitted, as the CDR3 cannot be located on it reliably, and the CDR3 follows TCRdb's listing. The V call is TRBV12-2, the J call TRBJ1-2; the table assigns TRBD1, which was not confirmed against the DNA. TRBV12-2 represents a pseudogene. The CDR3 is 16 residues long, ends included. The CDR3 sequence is CASRFGVGTGGYGYTF.

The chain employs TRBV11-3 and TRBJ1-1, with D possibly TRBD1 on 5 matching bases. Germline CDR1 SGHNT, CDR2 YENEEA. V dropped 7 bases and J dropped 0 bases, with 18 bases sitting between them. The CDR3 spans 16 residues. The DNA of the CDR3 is TGTGCCAGCACCTGGGGCTGGTCGGGCATGAACACTGAAGCTTTCTTT. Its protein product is CASTWGWSGMNTEAFF.

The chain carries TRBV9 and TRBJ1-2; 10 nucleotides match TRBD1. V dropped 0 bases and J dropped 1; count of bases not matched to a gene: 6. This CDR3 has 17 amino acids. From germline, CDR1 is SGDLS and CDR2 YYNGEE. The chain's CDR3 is CASSVEETGGYNYGYTF. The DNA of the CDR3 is TGTGCCAGCAGCGTAGAGGAGACAGGGGGCTATAACTATGGCTACACCTTC.

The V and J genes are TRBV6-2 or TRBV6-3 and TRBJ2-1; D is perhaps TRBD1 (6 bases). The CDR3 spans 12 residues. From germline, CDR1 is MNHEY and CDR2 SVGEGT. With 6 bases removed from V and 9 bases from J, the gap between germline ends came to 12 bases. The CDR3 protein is CASSNRDIEQFF. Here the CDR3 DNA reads TGTGCCAGCAGCAACAGGGATATTGAGCAGTTCTTC.

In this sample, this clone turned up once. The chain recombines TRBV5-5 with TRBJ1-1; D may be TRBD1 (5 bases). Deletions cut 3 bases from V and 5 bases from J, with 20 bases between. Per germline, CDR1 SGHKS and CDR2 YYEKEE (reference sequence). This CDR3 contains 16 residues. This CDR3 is CASSSPLGGGRTEAFF. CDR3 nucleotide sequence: TGTGCCAGCAGCTCGCCTCTGGGGGGAGGAAGGACTGAAGCTTTCTTT. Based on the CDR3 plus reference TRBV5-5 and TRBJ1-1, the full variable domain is DAGVTQSPTHLIKTRGQQVTLRCSPISGHKSVSWYQQVLGQGPQFIFQYYEKEERGRGNFPDRFSARQFPNYSSELNVNALLLGDSALYLCASSSPLGGGRTEAFFGQGTRLTVV.

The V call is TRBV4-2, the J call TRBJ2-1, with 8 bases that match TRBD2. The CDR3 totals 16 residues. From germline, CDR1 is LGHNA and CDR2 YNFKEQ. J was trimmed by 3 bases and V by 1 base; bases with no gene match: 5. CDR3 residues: CASSQGRRGVYNEQFF. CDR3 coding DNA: TGTGCCAGCAGCCAAGGCAGGCGGGGGGTCTACAATGAGCAGTTCTTC.